This T cell receptor (beta chain) was retrieved from a study of blood T cell repertoires in COVID-19. Method: immunoSEQ multiplex PCR; TCRdb's copy keeps in-frame clones and lacks some. The sample lists about 320,000 clones, 65% to 90% seen once, with around 6.9% in the top ten. The CDR3 totals 13 residues. V lost 0 bases to trimming and J lost 6 bases, with 9 bases between them. CDR1 SGHTS and CDR2 YDEGEE come from the germline V gene. This TCR came from a human donor in a cohort sampled during active COVID-19. The chain carries TRBV5-8 and TRBJ1-2; D is unclear. Sequencing input: peripheral blood. The CDR3 nucleotides are TGTGCCAGCAGCTTGGCCGGGTTACATGGCTACACCTTC. This encodes CASSLAGLHGYTF.